These 17 T cell receptor beta chains were all obtained from the same sample, sequenced in a study of OX40 agonist ivuxolimab in advanced cancers. The data were produced by immunoSEQ multiplex PCR, yet TCRdb's version contains in-frame clones alone and is incomplete. The table records about 40,000 clones, approximately 88% of them present only once. The sequences come from CD4+ or CD8+ T cells sorted from blood, collected in a trial of the OX40 agonist ivuxolimab. These receptors all come from an adult with an advanced solid tumor such as melanoma, head and neck, liver or kidney cancer.

The J gene is TRBJ1-5, the V gene TRBV28; D call uncertain. This CDR3 contains 13 residues. Trimming removed 3 bases at V and 3 bases at J, with 6 bases between. The germline CDR1 and CDR2 sequences are MDHEN and SYDVKM. The CDR3 is CASSFGVNQPQHF. In nucleotides, the CDR3 is TGTGCCAGCAGTTTCGGGGTCAATCAGCCCCAGCATTTT. Full variable domain (remainder filled in from reference TRBV28 and TRBJ1-5): DVKVTQSSRYLVKRTGEKVFLECVQDMDHENMFWYRQDPGLGLRLIYFSYDVKMKEKGDIPEGYSVSREKKERFSLILESASTNQTSMYLCASSFGVNQPQHFGDGTRLSIL.

The chain's CDR3 is CASREGQGTYEQYF. The CDR3, as DNA: TGTGCCAGCAGGGAGGGACAGGGAACCTACGAGCAGTACTTC. The rearrangement joins TRBV2 to TRBJ2-5, with 9 bases fitting TRBD1. The J call is uncertain, as TRBJ2-7 better fits the DNA end. Germline V gives CDR1 SNHLY, CDR2 FYNNEI. The CDR3 is made up of 14 amino acids.

This clone has only a few counts. The V call is TRBV28, the J call TRBJ2-7, with TRBD2 matching 14 bases. Germline CDR1 is MDHEN and CDR2 is SYDVKM. The CDR3 is 17 amino acids. Trimming removed 6 bases from V and 6 bases from J; junction bases left unmatched: 13. CDR3 nucleotide sequence: TGTGCCAGCAGGCCCGGACTAGCGGGAGGCCCAGGGGGCGAGCAGTACTTC. This sequence encodes CASRPGLAGGPGGEQYF.

V is TRBV11-1 and J is TRBJ1-1; D remains unclear. V was pared by 5 bases and J by 3 bases, with 16 bases between. CDR1 and CDR2 from the germline V gene are SGHAT and FQDESV (reference sequence). The CDR3 extends over 15 amino acids. CDR3 coding DNA: TGTGCCAGCAGCGCTGTGACCGCGATCTACACTGAAGCTTTCTTT. It encodes CASSAVTAIYTEAFF. Combining the CDR3 with reference TRBV11-1 and TRBJ1-1 gives the whole variable domain EAEVAQSPRYKITEKSQAVAFWCDPISGHATLYWYRQILGQGPELLVQFQDESVVDDSQLPKDRFSAERLKGVDSTLKIQPAELGDSAMYLCASSAVTAIYTEAFFGQGTRLTVV.

This clone has a single count. This chain joins TRBV2 and TRBJ2-7; the D gene is possibly TRBD1 (6 bases). CDR1 is SNHLY, CDR2 FYNNEI, per germline. This CDR3 has 14 residues. Trimming cost V 3 bases and J 6 bases, with 15 bases left between them. The CDR3 sequence: CASSEGRGLGEQYF. The CDR3 DNA reads TGTGCCAGCAGTGAGGGCAGGGGTCTGGGCGAGCAGTACTTC.

The J gene is TRBJ1-4, the V gene TRBV15; TRBD1 matches at 7 bases. The CDR3 totals 15 residues. The J segment lost 4 bases and the V segment lost 1 base, leaving 3 bases of the junction unmatched. Per the germline V gene, CDR1 is LNHNV and CDR2 is YYDKDF (reference sequence). The chain's CDR3 is CATSRGDSSNEKLFF. In DNA, the CDR3 is TGTGCCACCAGCAGAGGGGACAGCAGTAATGAAAAACTGTTTTTT. Based on the CDR3 plus reference TRBV15 and TRBJ1-4, the full variable domain is DAMVIQNPRYQVTQFGKPVTLSCSQTLNHNVMYWYQQKSSQAPKLLFHYYDKDFNNEADTPDNFQSRRPNTSFCFLDIRSPGLGDTAMYLCATSRGDSSNEKLFFGSGTQLSVL.

This rearrangement joins TRBV4-2 to TRBJ1-5; D remains unclear. V was trimmed by 2 bases and J by 7 bases, leaving 12 bases between them. The CDR3 has 14 residues. Germline V gives CDR1 LGHNA, CDR2 YNFKEQ. CDR3 loop: CASSQMQLRQPQHF. CDR3 in DNA: TGTGCCAGCAGCCAAATGCAATTGCGGCAGCCCCAGCATTTT.

The V and J genes are TRBV6-1 and TRBJ2-7; either TRBD1 or TRBD2 may fit D (6 bases each). CDR1 and CDR2 (germline): MNHNS, SASEGT. Trimming stripped 0 bases from V and 2 bases from J, with 14 bases between. The CDR3 has 16 amino acids. CDR3 DNA sequence: TGTGCCAGCAGTGAAGCGCGGGACATCTTAACCTACGAGCAGTACTTC. Protein sequence: CASSEARDILTYEQYF.

This clone appeared a single time. The CDR3 region is CASSPGRGYEQYF. Here the CDR3 DNA reads TGCGCCAGCAGCCCCGGGAGAGGGTACGAGCAGTACTTC. The chain couples TRBV4-1 to TRBJ2-7, with D tentatively TRBD2 (6 bases). The CDR3 runs to 13 residues. V shed 4 bases and J shed 4 bases, with 11 bases lying between them. Germline-derived CDR1 and CDR2 are MGHRA and YSYEKL.

The V gene is TRBV7-9, the J gene TRBJ2-5; D could derive from TRBD1 or TRBD2 (5 bases each). V dropped 3 bases and J dropped 3 bases, with 11 bases sitting between them. Per the germline V gene, CDR1 is SEHNR and CDR2 is FQNEAQ (reference sequence). CDR3 length equals 14 residues. The CDR3 here is CASSLVGTEETQYF. CDR3 nucleotides: TGTGCCAGCAGCTTGGTCGGGACGGAAGAGACCCAGTACTTC.

V is TRBV28 and J is TRBJ2-1; 10 positions agree with TRBD2. The CDR3 runs to 15 residues. The J segment lost 4 bases and the V segment lost 6 bases, leaving 6 bases of the junction unmatched. Germline V CDR1 and CDR2: MDHEN, SYDVKM. The CDR3, as DNA: TGTGCCAGCAGACCCGCTAGCGGGGGATACAATGAGCAGTTCTTC. This codes for CASRPASGGYNEQFF.

The rearrangement uses TRBV30 and TRBJ2-1, with D uncertain. The germline V and J ends were trimmed by 8 bases and 7 bases, with 15 bases remaining between them. The germline V gene has CDR1 GTSNPN and CDR2 SVGIG (reference sequence). The CDR3 consists of 12 residues. The CDR3, as DNA: TGTGCCACGAGTGGCCAAACGAATGAGCAGTTCTTC. It is translated as CATSGQTNEQFF.

This chain links TRBV28 with TRBJ2-7; D gene ambiguous. The V end lost 3 bases, the J end lost 7 bases, and 7 bases lay between the germline ends. The germline V gene has CDR1 MDHEN and CDR2 SYDVKM. This CDR3 comprises 11 residues. In DNA, the CDR3 is TGTGCCAGCAGTTTCAGCACAGAGCAGTACTTC. Translation: CASSFSTEQYF.

The gene calls are TRBV30 and TRBJ1-1; D unresolved. There are 15 residues in the CDR3. Germline lookup yields CDR1 GTSNPN and CDR2 SVGIG (reference sequence). With 0 bases removed from V and 2 bases from J, the gap between germline ends came to 13 bases. The DNA of the CDR3 is TGTGCCTGGAGTGTGGCGGTCAGCCCTAACACTGAAGCTTTCTTT. As protein: CAWSVAVSPNTEAFF.

The chain couples TRBV29-1 to TRBJ2-1, with TRBD1 as a possible D gene (6 bases). Trimming took 5 bases from V and 0 from J, leaving 8 bases between them. This CDR3 has 13 residues. The germline CDR1 and CDR2 sequences are SQVTM and ANQGSEA. The CDR3 loop is CSVTGSSYNEQFF. The CDR3 DNA follows: TGCAGCGTTACAGGGAGCTCCTACAATGAGCAGTTCTTC.

The J gene is TRBJ2-7, the V gene TRBV27; possibly TRBD2 for D (6 bases). The length of the CDR3 is 17 residues. V gave up 5 bases and J gave up 3 bases, with 23 bases separating them. CDR1 and CDR2 (germline): MNHEY, SMNVEV (reference sequence). In nucleotides, the CDR3 is TGTGCCAGCAGTCCGGCGCGGGCACTAGCTGATTTCTACGAGCAGTACTTC. Its protein is CASSPARALADFYEQYF.

The V and J genes are TRBV5-1 and TRBJ2-1; 9 bases align to TRBD2. Germline V gene data show CDR1 as SGHRS and CDR2 as YFSETQ. Trimming removed 2 bases from V and 7 bases from J; junction bases left unmatched: 7. This CDR3 contains 15 residues. In nucleotides, the CDR3 is TGCGCCAGCAGCTTCTGGACTAGCGATGGAAATGAGCAGTTCTTC. Translated: CASSFWTSDGNEQFF. Variable domain in full (rest from reference TRBV5-1 and TRBJ2-1): KAGVTQTPRYLIKTRGQQVTLSCSPISGHRSVSWYQQTPGQGLQFLFEYFSETQRNKGNFPGRFSGRQFSNSRSEMNVSTLELGDSALYLCASSFWTSDGNEQFFGPGTRLTVL.